Presented here are 6 T cell receptor beta chains from one specimen sequenced in a study of beta chain features in type 1 diabetes. Expressed TCRB transcripts were sequenced because the isolated RNA had all been reverse transcribed beforehand. Clones were sequenced by immunoSEQ multiplex PCR, and TCRdb holds only the in-frame ones, with some missing. This sample has approximately 160,000 clones, with less than 9.5% found just once. Sequencing was carried out using central memory CD4+ T cells from blood. The origin of the receptors is a woman aged 18-35 years in good health.

The V gene is TRBV5-1, the J gene TRBJ2-3; possible D gene TRBD1, 5 bases. The CDR3 extends over 16 amino acids. Germline V gene sequence: CDR1 SGHRS, CDR2 YFSETQ. The V and J ends lost 0 bases and 0 bases respectively, with 11 bases between them. This CDR3 reads CASSLGPGKSTDTQYF. CDR3 sequence (DNA): TGCGCCAGCAGCTTGGGTCCAGGGAAGAGCACAGATACGCAGTATTTT.

The V and J genes are TRBV5-1 and TRBJ2-7, with D perhaps matching TRBD2 (6 bases). Trimming cost V 0 bases and J 6 bases, with 10 bases left between them. CDR1 is SGHRS and CDR2 is YFSETQ in the germline V gene. This CDR3 contains 13 residues. This chain's CDR3 is CASSLALEGEQYF. As DNA, the CDR3 is TGCGCCAGCAGCTTGGCGTTGGAGGGCGAGCAGTACTTC.

The rearrangement uses TRBV6-5 and TRBJ1-4; no reliable D call. Germline loops: CDR1 MNHEY, CDR2 SVGAGI. V shed 0 bases and J shed 8 bases, with 13 bases lying between them. There are 15 residues in the CDR3. The chain's CDR3 is CASSYSFTGKEKLFF. The CDR3 DNA reads TGTGCCAGCAGTTACTCTTTCACGGGGAAGGAAAAACTGTTTTTT.

For this clone: At one of its ends the junction is not consistent with the germline gene, which may arise from a read error. The rearrangement uses TRBV10-3 and TRBJ1-2; no firm D call. The CDR3 is 11 amino acids. Germline CDR1 and CDR2: ENHRY and SYGVKD. CDR3 sequence (DNA): TGTGCCATCAGTGAGTCGGCAGGCTGCACCTTC. Amino acid sequence: CAISESAGCTF.

This clone was counted between two and nine times. J is TRBJ1-3 and V is TRBV11-2; TRBD1 agrees at 7 bases. V lost 5 bases, J lost 1 base, and 11 bases stayed unmatched. Germline-derived CDR1 and CDR2 are SGHAT and FQNNGV. The CDR3 extends over 17 amino acids. CDR3 residues: CASSALPGQLSGNTIYF. The CDR3 coding sequence is TGTGCCAGCAGCGCCCTCCCGGGACAGCTGTCTGGAAACACCATATATTTT.

This clone was picked up a small number of times. V gene TRBV5-5 combines with J gene TRBJ1-1; tentatively, D is TRBD1 (5 bases). V lost 0 bases, J lost 0 bases, and 9 bases lay in between. Germline V gives CDR1 SGHKS, CDR2 YYEKEE (reference sequence). The length of the CDR3 is 15 residues. The CDR3 sequence is CASSLAWGVNTEAFF. The DNA for the CDR3 is TGTGCCAGCAGCTTGGCTTGGGGGGTGAACACTGAAGCTTTCTTT.